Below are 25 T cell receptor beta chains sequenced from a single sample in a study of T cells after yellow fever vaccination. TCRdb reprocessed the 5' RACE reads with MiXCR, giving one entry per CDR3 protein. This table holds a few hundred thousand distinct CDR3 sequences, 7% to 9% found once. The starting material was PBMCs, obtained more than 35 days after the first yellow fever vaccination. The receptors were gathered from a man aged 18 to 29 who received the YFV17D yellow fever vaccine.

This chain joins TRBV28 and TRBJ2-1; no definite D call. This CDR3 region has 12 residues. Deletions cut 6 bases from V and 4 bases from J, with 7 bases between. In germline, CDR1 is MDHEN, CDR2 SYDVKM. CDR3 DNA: TGTGCCAGCAGGGCCCCGTACAATGAGCAGTTCTTC. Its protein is CASRAPYNEQFF.

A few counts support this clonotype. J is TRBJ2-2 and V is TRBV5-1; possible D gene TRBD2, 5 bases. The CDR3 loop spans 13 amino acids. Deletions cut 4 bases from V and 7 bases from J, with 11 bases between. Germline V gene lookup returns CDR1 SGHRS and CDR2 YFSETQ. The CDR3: CASSPDGGGELFF. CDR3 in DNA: TGCGCCAGCAGCCCGGACGGAGGCGGGGAGCTGTTTTTT. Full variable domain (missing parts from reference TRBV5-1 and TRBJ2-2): KAGVTQTPRYLIKTRGQQVTLSCSPISGHRSVSWYQQTPGQGLQFLFEYFSETQRNKGNFPGRFSGRQFSNSRSEMNVSTLELGDSALYLCASSPDGGGELFFGEGSRLTVL.

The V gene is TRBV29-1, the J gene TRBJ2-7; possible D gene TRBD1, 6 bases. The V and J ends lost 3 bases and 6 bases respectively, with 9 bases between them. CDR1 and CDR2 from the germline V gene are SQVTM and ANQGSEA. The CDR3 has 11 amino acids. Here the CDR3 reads CSVDRGGEQYV. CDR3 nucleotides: TGCAGCGTTGACAGGGGTGGCGAGCAGTACGTC.

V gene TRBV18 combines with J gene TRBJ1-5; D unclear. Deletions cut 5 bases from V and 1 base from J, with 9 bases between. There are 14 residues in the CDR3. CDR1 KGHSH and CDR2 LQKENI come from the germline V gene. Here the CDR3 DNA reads TGTGCCAGCTCAATGGGGTCGAGCAATCAGCCCCAGCATTTT. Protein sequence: CASSMGSSNQPQHF. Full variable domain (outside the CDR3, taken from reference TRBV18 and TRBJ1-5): NAGVMQNPRHLVRRRGQEARLRCSPMKGHSHVYWYRQLPEEGLKFMVYLQKENIIDESGMPKERFSAEFPKEGPSILRIQQVVRGDSAAYFCASSMGSSNQPQHFGDGTRLSIL.

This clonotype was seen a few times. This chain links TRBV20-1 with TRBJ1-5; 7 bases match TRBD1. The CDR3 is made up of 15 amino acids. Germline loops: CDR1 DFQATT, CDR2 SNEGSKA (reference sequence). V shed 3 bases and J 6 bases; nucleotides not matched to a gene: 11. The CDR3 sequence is CSASFRGVIGQPQHF. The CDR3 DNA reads TGCAGTGCTAGTTTCAGGGGGGTGATAGGTCAGCCCCAGCATTTT.

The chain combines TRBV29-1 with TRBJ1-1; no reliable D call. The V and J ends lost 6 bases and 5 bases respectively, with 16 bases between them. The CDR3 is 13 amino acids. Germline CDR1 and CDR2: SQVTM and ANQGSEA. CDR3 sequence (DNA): TGCAGCGTATCAGGAGAGATGGGGACTGAAGCTTTCTTT. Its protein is CSVSGEMGTEAFF.

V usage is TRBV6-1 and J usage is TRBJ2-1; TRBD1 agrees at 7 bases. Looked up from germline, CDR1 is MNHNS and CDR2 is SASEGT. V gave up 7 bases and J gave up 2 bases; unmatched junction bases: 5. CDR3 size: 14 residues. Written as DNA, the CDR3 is TGTGCCAGCATGTACAGGGGAACCTACAATGAGCAGTTCTTC. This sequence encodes CASMYRGTYNEQFF.

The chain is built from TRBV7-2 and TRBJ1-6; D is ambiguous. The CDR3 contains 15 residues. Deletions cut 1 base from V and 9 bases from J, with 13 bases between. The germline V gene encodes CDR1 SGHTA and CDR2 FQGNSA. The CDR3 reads CASSLGSGFSSPLHF. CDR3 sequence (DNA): TGTGCCAGCAGCTTAGGATCGGGATTCTCTTCACCCCTCCACTTT.

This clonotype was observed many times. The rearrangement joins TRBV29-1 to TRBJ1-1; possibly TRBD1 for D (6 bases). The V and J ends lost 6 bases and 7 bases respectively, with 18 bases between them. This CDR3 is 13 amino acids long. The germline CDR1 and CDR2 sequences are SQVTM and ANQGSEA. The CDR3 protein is CSVAGTSTLEAFF. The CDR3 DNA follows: TGCAGCGTAGCCGGGACATCTACCCTTGAAGCTTTCTTT.

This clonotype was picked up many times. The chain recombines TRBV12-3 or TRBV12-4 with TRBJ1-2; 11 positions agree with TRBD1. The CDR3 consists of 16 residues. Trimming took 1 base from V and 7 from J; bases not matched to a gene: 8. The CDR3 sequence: CASSLGRTGGGRGYTF. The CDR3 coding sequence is TGTGCCAGCAGTTTAGGGAGGACAGGGGGCGGTCGTGGCTACACCTTC.

The CDR3 protein is CSARGASGSTDTQYF. CDR3 nucleotide sequence: TGCAGTGCTAGAGGGGCTAGCGGGTCCACAGATACGCAGTATTTT. This sequence joins TRBV20-1 and TRBJ2-3, with 8 positions matching TRBD2. Germline lookup yields CDR1 DFQATT and CDR2 SNEGSKA (reference sequence). The CDR3 runs 15 residues. The V segment lost 1 base and the J segment 2 bases; nucleotides outside the gene matches: 5.

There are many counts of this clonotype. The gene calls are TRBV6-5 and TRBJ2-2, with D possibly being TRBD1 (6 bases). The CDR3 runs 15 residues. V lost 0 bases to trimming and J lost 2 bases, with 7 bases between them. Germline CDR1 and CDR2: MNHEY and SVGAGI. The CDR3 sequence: CASSYSTGNTGELFF. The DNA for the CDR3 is TGTGCCAGCAGTTACTCGACAGGAAACACCGGGGAGCTGTTTTTT.

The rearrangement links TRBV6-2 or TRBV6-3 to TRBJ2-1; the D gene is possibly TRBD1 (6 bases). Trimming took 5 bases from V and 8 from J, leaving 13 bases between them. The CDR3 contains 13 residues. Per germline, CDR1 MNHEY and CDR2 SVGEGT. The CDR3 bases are TGTGCCAGCAGTCAAAACCACAGGGATGAGCAGTTCTTC. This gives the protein CASSQNHRDEQFF.

CDR3 sequence: CAIRGQGDTEAFF. CDR3 sequence (DNA): TGTGCCATCAGGGGACAGGGGGACACTGAAGCTTTCTTT. V and J are TRBV10-3 and TRBJ1-1, with 11 bases lining up with TRBD1. V trimming: 6 bases; J trimming: 3 bases; junction bases outside the gene matches: 0. The germline V gene has CDR1 ENHRY and CDR2 SYGVKD. CDR3 size: 13 residues.

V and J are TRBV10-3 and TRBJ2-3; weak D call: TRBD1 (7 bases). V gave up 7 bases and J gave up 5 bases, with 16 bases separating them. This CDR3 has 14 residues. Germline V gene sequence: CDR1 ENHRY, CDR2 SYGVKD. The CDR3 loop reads CAIKITQGGDTQYF. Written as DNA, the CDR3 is TGTGCCATCAAGATTACCCAGGGGGGAGATACGCAGTATTTT.

The DNA for the CDR3 is TGTGCCAGCAGTTACGCCGGGCGGGCTGGAAACACCATATATTTT. It encodes CASSYAGRAGNTIYF. The chain combines TRBV6-5 with TRBJ1-3, with D uncertain. The CDR3 sequence is 15 residues long. Per germline, CDR1 MNHEY and CDR2 SVGAGI. Trimming shortened V by 2 bases and J by 2 bases, and 10 bases separated the two germline ends.

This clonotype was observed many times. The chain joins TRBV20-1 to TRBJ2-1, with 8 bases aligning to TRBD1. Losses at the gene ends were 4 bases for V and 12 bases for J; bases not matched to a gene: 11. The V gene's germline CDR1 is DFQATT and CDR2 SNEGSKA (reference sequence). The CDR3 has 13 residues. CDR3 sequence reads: CSATGQGVWRQFF. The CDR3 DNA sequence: TGCAGTGCTACAGGACAGGGCGTTTGGCGGCAGTTCTTC.

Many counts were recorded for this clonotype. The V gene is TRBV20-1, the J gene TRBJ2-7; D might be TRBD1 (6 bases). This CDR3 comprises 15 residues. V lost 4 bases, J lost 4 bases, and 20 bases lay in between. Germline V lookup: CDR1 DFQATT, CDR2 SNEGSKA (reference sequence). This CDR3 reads CSATAGTSNHYEQYV. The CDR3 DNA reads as TGCAGTGCTACCGCCGGGACATCGAACCATTACGAGCAGTACGTC.

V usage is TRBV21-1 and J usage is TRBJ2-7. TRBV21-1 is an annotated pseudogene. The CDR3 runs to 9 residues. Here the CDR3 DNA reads TGTGCCACCTCCTACGAGCAGTACGTC. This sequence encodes CATSYEQYV.

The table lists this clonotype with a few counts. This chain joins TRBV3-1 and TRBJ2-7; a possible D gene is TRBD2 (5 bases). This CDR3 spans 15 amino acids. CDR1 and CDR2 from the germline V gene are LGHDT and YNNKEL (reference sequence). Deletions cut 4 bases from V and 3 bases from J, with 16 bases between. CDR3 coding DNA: TGTGCCAGCAGCCCCGACGGCGGGTTTCGCTACGAGCAGTACTTC. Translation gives CASSPDGGFRYEQYF.

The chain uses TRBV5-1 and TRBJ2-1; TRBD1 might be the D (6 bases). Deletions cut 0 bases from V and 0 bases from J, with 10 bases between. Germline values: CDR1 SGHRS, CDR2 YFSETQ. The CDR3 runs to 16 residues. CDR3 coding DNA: TGCGCCAGCAGCTTGGGGACAGACAGCTCCTACAATGAGCAGTTCTTC. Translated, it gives CASSLGTDSSYNEQFF.

For the CDR3, the DNA is TGTGCCAGCAGCCAAGATGCCCTAGCAGAGACCCAGTACTTC. This codes for CASSQDALAETQYF. This chain uses TRBV4-2 with TRBJ2-5, with D maybe TRBD2 (5 bases). Trimming took 0 bases from V and 4 from J, leaving 9 bases between them. CDR3 length equals 14 residues. CDR1 and CDR2 (germline): LGHNA, YNFKEQ.

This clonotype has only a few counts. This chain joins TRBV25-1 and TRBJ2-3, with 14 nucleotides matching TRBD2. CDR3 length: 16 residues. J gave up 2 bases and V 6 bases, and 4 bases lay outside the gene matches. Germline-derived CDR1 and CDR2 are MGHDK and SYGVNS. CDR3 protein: CASRLTSGGATDTQYF. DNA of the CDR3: TGTGCCAGCAGACTGACTAGCGGGGGGGCCACAGATACGCAGTATTTT. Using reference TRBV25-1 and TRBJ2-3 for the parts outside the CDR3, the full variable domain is EADIYQTPRYLVIGTGKKITLECSQTMGHDKMYWYQQDPGMELHLIHYSYGVNSTEKGDLSSESTVSRIRTEHFPLTLESARPSHTSQYLCASRLTSGGATDTQYFGPGTRLTVL.

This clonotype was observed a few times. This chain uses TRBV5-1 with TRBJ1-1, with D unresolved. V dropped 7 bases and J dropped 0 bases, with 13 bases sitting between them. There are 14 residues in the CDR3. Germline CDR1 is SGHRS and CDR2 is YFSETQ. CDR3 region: CASSHGFMNTEAFF. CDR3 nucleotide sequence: TGCGCCAGCTCTCACGGGTTCATGAACACTGAAGCTTTCTTT.

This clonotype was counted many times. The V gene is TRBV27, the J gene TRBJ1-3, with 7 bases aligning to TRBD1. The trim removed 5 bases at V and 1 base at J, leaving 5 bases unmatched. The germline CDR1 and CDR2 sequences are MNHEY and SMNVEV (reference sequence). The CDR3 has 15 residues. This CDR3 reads CASSRDRTSGNTIYF. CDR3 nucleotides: TGTGCCAGCAGTCGGGACAGAACTTCTGGAAACACCATATATTTT.